Listed here are 20 T cell receptor beta chains from one sample, sequenced in a study of blood T cell repertoires in COVID-19. Generated by immunoSEQ multiplex PCR, the TCRdb table keeps only in-frame clones and is missing some. The table has roughly 250,000 clones, 82% seen once; the top ten hold roughly 4.6%. Material for sequencing was peripheral blood. These receptor sequences come from a woman of 80 years or more with active or convalescent COVID-19.

This clone was seen a handful of times. V is TRBV2 and J is TRBJ1-2; the match to TRBD1 covers 12 bases. This CDR3 region has 17 residues. With 3 bases clipped from V and 7 bases from J, the junction kept 12 bases outside the gene matches. CDR1 is SNHLY and CDR2 is FYNNEI in the germline V gene. CDR3 residues: CASSDRTGTGGVGGYTF. DNA for the CDR3: TGTGCCAGCAGTGATCGTACCGGGACAGGGGGCGTTGGTGGCTACACCTTC.

The V gene is TRBV30, the J gene TRBJ1-2, with D uncertain. Germline values: CDR1 GTSNPN, CDR2 SVGIG (reference sequence). This CDR3 has 14 residues. V lost 0 bases and J lost 0, with 8 bases in between. CDR3 bases: TGTGCCTGGAGTGTAGAGGAAACTAACTATGGCTACACCTTC. Translated, it gives CAWSVEETNYGYTF.

The genes are TRBV9 and TRBJ1-6; D is unresolved. V lost 0 bases to trimming and J lost 8 bases, with 12 bases between them. The CDR3 runs 15 residues. Germline CDR1 reads SGDLS; CDR2 reads YYNGEE. CDR3: CASSVGPDGDSPLHF. The CDR3 DNA reads as TGTGCCAGCAGCGTAGGACCAGACGGGGATTCACCCCTCCACTTT.

V gene TRBV5-8 combines with J gene TRBJ1-1, with a tentative D call TRBD1 (6 bases). Germline CDR1 is SGHTS and CDR2 is YDEGEE. This CDR3 spans 15 amino acids. The V gene lost 7 bases and the J gene lost 3 bases, with 19 bases spanning the gap. The CDR3 here is CASSFGYRVDTEAFF. In nucleotides, the CDR3 is TGTGCCAGCTCGTTTGGTTACAGGGTGGACACTGAAGCTTTCTTT. Complete variable domain (other parts from reference TRBV5-8 and TRBJ1-1): EAGVTQSPTHLIKTRGQQATLRCSPISGHTSVYWYQQALGLGLQFLLWYDEGEERNRGNFPPRFSGRQFPNYSSELNVNALELEDSALYLCASSFGYRVDTEAFFGQGTRLTVV.

This clone was counted a single time. The chain is built from TRBV10-3 and TRBJ2-1, with 9 bases identical to TRBD2. Per the germline V gene, CDR1 is ENHRY and CDR2 is SYGVKD. This CDR3 is 14 amino acids long. Unmatched junction bases numbered 4, after V lost 10 bases and J lost 0 bases. CDR3 in DNA: TGTGCCACCCTAGCGGGGACCTCCTACAATGAGCAGTTCTTC. It specifies CATLAGTSYNEQFF.

CDR3 sequence: CASTGIGNTGELFF. CDR3 in DNA: TGTGCCAGCACAGGTATCGGGAACACCGGGGAGCTGTTTTTT. This chain links TRBV3-1 (or the pseudogene TRBV3-2) with TRBJ2-2; D is unclear. The CDR3 loop spans 14 amino acids. Trimming stripped 7 bases from V and 1 base from J, with 10 bases between. CDR1 and CDR2 from the germline V gene are LGHDT and YNNKEL (reference sequence).

This clone was recorded once. V usage is TRBV7-8 and J usage is TRBJ2-3; 10 positions agree with TRBD1. The length of the CDR3 is 15 residues. The V segment lost 4 bases and the J segment 3 bases; nucleotides outside the gene matches: 4. Per the germline V gene, CDR1 is SGHVS and CDR2 is FQNEAQ. CDR3 sequence: CASSSGQGWTDTQYF. The DNA for the CDR3 is TGTGCCAGCAGCTCGGGACAGGGGTGGACAGATACGCAGTATTTT.

This rearrangement joins TRBV5-4 to TRBJ1-6, with D hard to call. The length of the CDR3 is 15 residues. V lost 3 bases and J 8 bases, leaving 15 bases between the germline ends. Per the germline V gene, CDR1 is SGHNT and CDR2 is YYREEE (reference sequence). Written as DNA, the CDR3 is TGTGCCAGCAGCTGGGCCCGGGGTATGGATTCACCCCTCCACTTT. Protein product: CASSWARGMDSPLHF.

The gene calls are TRBV29-1 and TRBJ1-2, with TRBD1 identical over 9 bases. Germline CDR1 is SQVTM and CDR2 is ANQGSEA. The length of the CDR3 is 13 residues. Trimming took 7 bases from V and 8 from J; bases not matched to a gene: 11. CDR3 sequence (DNA): TGCAGCGCCTGGGGGGGGACAGGGAACGGCTACACCTTC. Translated, it gives CSAWGGTGNGYTF.

The V call is TRBV6-5, the J call TRBJ1-5; 9 positions agree with TRBD1. Germline loops: CDR1 MNHEY, CDR2 SVGAGI. V gave up 8 bases and J gave up 5 bases; unmatched junction bases: 1. The CDR3 is made up of 12 amino acids. The CDR3 spells CASWDRDQPQHF. As DNA, the CDR3 is TGTGCCAGCTGGGACAGGGATCAGCCCCAGCATTTT.

The rearrangement joins TRBV2 to TRBJ1-1; a possible D gene is TRBD1 (5 bases). V dropped 6 bases and J dropped 4 bases, with 15 bases sitting between them. From germline, CDR1 is SNHLY and CDR2 FYNNEI. This CDR3 contains 14 residues. This CDR3 is CASSAAGGFTEAFF. DNA of the CDR3: TGTGCCAGCAGCGCTGCCGGGGGTTTCACTGAAGCTTTCTTT. The complete variable domain, with remaining parts taken from reference TRBV2 and TRBJ1-1, reads EPEVTQTPSHQVTQMGQEVILRCVPISNHLYFYWYRQILGQKVEFLVSFYNNEISEKSEIFDDQFSVERPDGSNFTLKIRSTKLEDSAMYFCASSAAGGFTEAFFGQGTRLTVV.

This clone was seen at least ten times. CDR3 amino acids: CASSYRGSGYNEQFF. The DNA of the CDR3 is TGTGCCAGCAGTTACAGAGGGTCCGGTTACAATGAGCAGTTCTTC. The chain has TRBV6-5 and TRBJ2-1; D might be TRBD2 (5 bases). The germline gives CDR1 MNHEY, CDR2 SVGAGI. V was pared by 2 bases and J by 4 bases, with 12 bases between. The CDR3 is made up of 15 amino acids.

The chain joins TRBV30 to TRBJ2-3; D is perhaps TRBD1 (5 bases). The V end lost 2 bases, the J end lost 2 bases, and 8 bases lay between the germline ends. Germline CDR1 reads GTSNPN; CDR2 reads SVGIG (reference sequence). The CDR3 is 13 amino acids. Here the CDR3 DNA reads TGTGCCTGGAGTTTACAGGCCACAGATACGCAGTATTTT. This codes for CAWSLQATDTQYF.

The chain is built from TRBV3-1 (or the pseudogene TRBV3-2) and TRBJ2-5; no clear D gene. Trimming took off 3 bases at V and 4 bases at J, with 6 bases between the two ends. The CDR3 covers 12 residues. Germline-derived CDR1 and CDR2 are LGHDT and YNNKEL (reference sequence). CDR3 sequence reads: CASSQTGETQYF. In DNA form, the CDR3 reads TGTGCCAGCAGCCAGACTGGAGAGACCCAGTACTTC.

V usage is TRBV5-4 and J usage is TRBJ2-5; 8 bases match TRBD1. Losses at the gene ends were 4 bases for V and 3 bases for J; bases not matched to a gene: 11. This CDR3 has 16 amino acids. CDR1 and CDR2 from the germline V gene are SGHNT and YYREEE (reference sequence). The CDR3 nucleotides are TGTGCCAGCAGCCACCCCCCAGGACAGGGTAAAGAGACCCAGTACTTC. It encodes CASSHPPGQGKETQYF.

CDR3 region: CASSAGGWTEAFF. As DNA, the CDR3 is TGTGCCAGCTCGGCAGGTGGTTGGACTGAAGCTTTCTTT. This chain links TRBV14 with TRBJ1-1, with D hard to call. CDR1 SGHDN and CDR2 FVKESK come from the germline V gene. V lost 8 bases to trimming and J lost 5 bases, with 15 bases between them. CDR3 size: 13 residues.

This clone was seen a handful of times. V usage is TRBV2 and J usage is TRBJ1-1; tentative D call: TRBD1 (6 bases). The CDR3 has 13 residues. V was cut by 4 bases and J by 5 bases, with 11 bases left in between. Germline V gene data show CDR1 as SNHLY and CDR2 as FYNNEI. The CDR3 spells CASSADRSTEAFF. CDR3 DNA: TGTGCCAGCAGTGCGGACAGATCTACTGAAGCTTTCTTT.

The gene calls are TRBV28 and TRBJ1-1; D is unclear. The CDR3 is 12 amino acids. CDR1 and CDR2 from the germline V gene are MDHEN and SYDVKM. Trimming took 3 bases from V and 9 from J, leaving 11 bases between them. The CDR3 protein is CASSFAKRQAFF. The CDR3 region has the DNA TGTGCCAGCAGTTTTGCTAAGCGCCAAGCTTTCTTT.

The chain joins TRBV5-4 to TRBJ2-5; D is possibly TRBD2 (5 bases). Between the trimmed V and J ends, which lost 2 bases and 5 bases, there was a span of 13 bases. This CDR3 region has 14 residues. The germline V gene has CDR1 SGHNT and CDR2 YYREEE (reference sequence). The CDR3 loop is CASSLNGEWETQYF. CDR3 in DNA: TGTGCCAGCAGCTTAAACGGGGAATGGGAGACCCAGTACTTC. Full variable domain (missing parts from reference TRBV5-4 and TRBJ2-5): ETGVTQSPTHLIKTRGQQVTLRCSSQSGHNTVSWYQQALGQGPQFIFQYYREEENGRGNFPPRFSGLQFPNYSSELNVNALELDDSALYLCASSLNGEWETQYFGPGTRLLVL.

The chain employs TRBV28 and TRBJ2-2, with no clear D. Trimming took 3 bases from V and 7 from J, leaving 6 bases between them. This CDR3 comprises 12 residues. CDR1 is MDHEN and CDR2 is SYDVKM in the germline V gene. CDR3 sequence: CASSFPDGELFF. As DNA, the CDR3 is TGTGCCAGCAGTTTCCCAGACGGGGAGCTGTTTTTT.